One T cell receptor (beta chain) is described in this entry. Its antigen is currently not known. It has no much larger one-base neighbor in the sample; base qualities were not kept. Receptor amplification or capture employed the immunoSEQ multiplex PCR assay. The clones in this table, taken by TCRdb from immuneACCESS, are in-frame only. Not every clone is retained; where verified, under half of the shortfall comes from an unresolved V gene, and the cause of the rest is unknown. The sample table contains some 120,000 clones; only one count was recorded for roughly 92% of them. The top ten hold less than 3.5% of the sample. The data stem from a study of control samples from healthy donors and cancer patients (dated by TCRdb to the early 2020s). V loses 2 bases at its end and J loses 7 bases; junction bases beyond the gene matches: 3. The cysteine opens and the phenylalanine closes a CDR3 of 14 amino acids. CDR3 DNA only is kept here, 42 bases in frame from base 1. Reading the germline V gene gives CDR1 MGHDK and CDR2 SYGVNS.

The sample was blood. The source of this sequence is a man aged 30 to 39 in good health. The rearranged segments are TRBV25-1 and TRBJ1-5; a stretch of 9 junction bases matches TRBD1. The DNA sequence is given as TGTGCCAGCAGTGAAGGACAGGGGTTACAGCCCCAGCATTTT. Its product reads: CASSEGQGLQPQHF. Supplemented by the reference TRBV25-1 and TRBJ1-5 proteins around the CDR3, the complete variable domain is EADIYQTPRYLVIGTGKKITLECSQTMGHDKMYWYQQDPGMELHLIHYSYGVNSTEKGDLSSESTVSRIRTEHFPLTLESARPSHTSQYLCASSEGQGLQPQHFGDGTRLSIL.